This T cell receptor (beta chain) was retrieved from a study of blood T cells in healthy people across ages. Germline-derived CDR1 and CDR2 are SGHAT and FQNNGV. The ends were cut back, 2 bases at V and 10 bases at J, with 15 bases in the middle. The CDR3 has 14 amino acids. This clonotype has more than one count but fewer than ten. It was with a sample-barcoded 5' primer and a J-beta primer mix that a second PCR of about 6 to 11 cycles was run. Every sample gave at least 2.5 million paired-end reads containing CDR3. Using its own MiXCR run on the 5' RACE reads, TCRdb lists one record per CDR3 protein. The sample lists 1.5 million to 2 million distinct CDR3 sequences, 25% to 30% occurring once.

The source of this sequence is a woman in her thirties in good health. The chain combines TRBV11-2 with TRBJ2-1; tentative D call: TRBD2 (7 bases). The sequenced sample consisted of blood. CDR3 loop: CASSLWRRGREQFF. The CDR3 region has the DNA TGTGCCAGCAGCTTATGGAGGCGGGGGCGGGAGCAGTTCTTC. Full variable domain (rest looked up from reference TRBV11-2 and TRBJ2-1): EAGVAQSPRYKIIEKRQSVAFWCNPISGHATLYWYQQILGQGPKLLIQFQNNGVVDDSQLPKDRFSAERLKGVDSTLKIQPAKLEDSAVYLCASSLWRRGREQFFGPGTRLTVL.